One sample yielded the 25 T cell receptor beta chains listed below, sequenced in a study of monozygotic twins with cystic fibrosis (dated by TCRdb to about 2021). The library was generated by the immunoSEQ multiplex PCR assay. Drawn from immuneACCESS, this table holds only the in-frame rearrangements with V and J called that TCRdb kept. Clones are partly lost; checked studies trace under half to an unresolved V gene and leave the rest unexplained. For this sample the table gives 25,000 to 30,000 clones, of which over 80% were detected only once. The ten most abundant clones make up 0.88% of the sample. The source material was blood. These receptors all stem from a girl aged 2-15 years with cystic fibrosis.

With regard to this clone: Other DNA sequences in this specimen translate into the identical CDR3. This chain joins TRBV11-2 and TRBJ1-1; D is unclear. The CDR3 loop spans 12 amino acids. V was clipped by 2 bases and J by 4 bases, with 5 bases between them. Germline lookup yields CDR1 SGHAT and CDR2 FQNNGV. The CDR3 loop reads CASSLSGTEAFF. The CDR3 nucleotides are TGTGCCAGCAGCTTATCGGGCACTGAAGCTTTCTTT.

The V gene is TRBV28, the J gene TRBJ1-1; D call uncertain. The CDR3 totals 16 residues. The ends were cut back, 3 bases at V and 1 base at J, with 15 bases in the middle. Per the germline V gene, CDR1 is MDHEN and CDR2 is SYDVKM. The CDR3 spells CASSFWRRWPNTEAFF. The CDR3 bases are TGTGCCAGCAGTTTTTGGCGTCGGTGGCCGAACACTGAAGCTTTCTTT.

The chain uses TRBV6-5 and TRBJ2-2, with TRBD2 identical over 9 bases. Trimming at V came to 5 bases and at J to 6 bases, leaving 4 bases not matched to a gene. Germline V gene lookup returns CDR1 MNHEY and CDR2 SVGAGI. This CDR3 is 14 amino acids long. For the CDR3, the DNA is TGTGCCAGCAGTCGCGGCGGGAGGGCCGGGGAGCTGTTTTTT. Its protein is CASSRGGRAGELFF.

J is TRBJ1-1 and V is TRBV5-1; D may be TRBD1 (5 bases). Germline assignment: CDR1 SGHRS and CDR2 YFSETQ. This CDR3 has 14 residues. Deletions cut 0 bases from V and 1 base from J, with 7 bases between. The CDR3 sequence: CASSLAGANTEAFF. The CDR3 nucleotides read TGCGCCAGCAGCTTGGCCGGGGCGAACACTGAAGCTTTCTTT.

The genes are TRBV7-8 and TRBJ2-7, with D perhaps TRBD2 (6 bases). The CDR3 consists of 13 residues. Trimming pared 5 bases from V and 2 bases from J, leaving 10 bases between. CDR1 is SGHVS, CDR2 FQNEAQ, per germline. CDR3 amino acids: CASSGGLTYEQYF. The CDR3 DNA reads TGTGCCAGCAGCGGGGGACTGACCTACGAGCAGTACTTC.

The chain links TRBV19 to TRBJ1-5; no reliable D call. Trimming took 5 bases from V and 5 from J, leaving 16 bases between them. Germline V gene data show CDR1 as LNHDA and CDR2 as SQIVND (reference sequence). The CDR3 runs 15 residues. The CDR3 is CASSSRGPLDQPQHF. The CDR3 DNA reads as TGTGCCAGTAGTTCCCGCGGGCCGCTCGATCAGCCCCAGCATTTT. Using reference TRBV19 and TRBJ1-5 for the parts outside the CDR3, the full variable domain is DGGITQSPKYLFRKEGQNVTLSCEQNLNHDAMYWYRQDPGQGLRLIYYSQIVNDFQKGDIAEGYSVSREKKESFPLTVTSAQKNPTAFYLCASSSRGPLDQPQHFGDGTRLSIL.

In this sample, this clone turned up once. This chain joins TRBV19 and TRBJ1-1; TRBD1 is a possible D gene (6 bases). This CDR3 region has 13 residues. Germline V gives CDR1 LNHDA, CDR2 SQIVND (reference sequence). Trimming left V 4 bases short and J 5 bases short, with 11 bases between. The CDR3, as DNA: TGTGCCAGTAGTAGCGGGGGCCCGACTGAAGCTTTCTTT. Protein: CASSSGGPTEAFF.

The CDR3 loop is CASSLESRGPQHF. For the CDR3, the DNA is TGTGCCAGCAGTCTCGAGAGCCGGGGGCCCCAGCATTTT. The chain recombines TRBV6-4 with TRBJ1-5; D remains unclear. Germline CDR1 is MRHNA and CDR2 is SNTAGT. Trimming took 5 bases from V and 9 from J, leaving 14 bases between them. The CDR3 extends over 13 amino acids.

The chain is built from TRBV19 and TRBJ1-5, with D possibly being TRBD1 (5 bases). From germline, CDR1 is LNHDA and CDR2 SQIVND (reference sequence). V was trimmed by 3 bases and J by 7 bases, leaving 19 bases between them. The CDR3 is made up of 16 amino acids. The CDR3 nucleotides are TGTGCCAGTAGTATGGAAAGGGGTTGGAGTGGGCAGCCCCAGCATTTT. Protein: CASSMERGWSGQPQHF.

A single count supports this clone. The CDR3 bases are TGTGCCAGCAGTGTAAAGGCAGCCGATACGCAGTATTTT. This sequence encodes CASSVKAADTQYF. J is TRBJ2-3 and V is TRBV6-1; D is undetermined. The CDR3 has 13 residues. The V gene lost 4 bases and the J gene lost 6 bases, with 11 bases spanning the gap. Germline CDR1 and CDR2: MNHNS and SASEGT.

The chain employs TRBV19 and TRBJ1-3, with no clear D. With 2 bases removed from V and 0 bases from J, the gap between germline ends came to 11 bases. The CDR3 is made up of 16 amino acids. From germline, CDR1 is LNHDA and CDR2 SQIVND (reference sequence). The CDR3 spells CASSIWARLSGNTIYF. The CDR3 DNA sequence: TGTGCCAGTAGTATATGGGCGCGGCTCTCTGGAAACACCATATATTTT.

This chain links TRBV6-4 with TRBJ2-2, with no clear D. The CDR3 sequence is 13 residues long. V dropped 2 bases and J dropped 1 base, with 2 bases sitting between them. Germline lookup yields CDR1 MRHNA and CDR2 SNTAGT. CDR3 in amino acids: CASSDGNTGELFF. Written as DNA, the CDR3 is TGTGCCAGCAGTGACGGGAACACCGGGGAGCTGTTTTTT.

This clone was observed a single time. V and J are TRBV6-5 and TRBJ1-2, with 9 bases fitting TRBD1. The CDR3 extends over 14 amino acids. Trimming removed 9 bases from V and 7 bases from J; junction bases left unmatched: 12. CDR1 MNHEY and CDR2 SVGAGI come from the germline V gene. Here the CDR3 reads CASTYRGQGGGYTF. Here the CDR3 DNA reads TGTGCCAGTACCTACAGGGGGCAGGGGGGTGGCTACACCTTC.

The rearrangement joins TRBV4-1 to TRBJ2-3; perhaps D is TRBD1 or TRBD2 (5 bases each). CDR1 and CDR2 (germline): MGHRA, YSYEKL. The CDR3 loop spans 16 amino acids. The V and J ends lost 4 bases and 11 bases respectively, with 25 bases between them. The CDR3 protein is CASSPSPERRGEMQYF. CDR3 bases: TGCGCCAGCAGCCCTAGCCCAGAGCGGAGAGGGGAGATGCAGTATTTT.

The V call is TRBV4-2, the J call TRBJ2-7; TRBD1 matches 9 bases. Trimming cost V 4 bases and J 1 base; bases outside gene matches: 8. This CDR3 region has 16 residues. Germline V gene data show CDR1 as LGHNA and CDR2 as YNFKEQ. CDR3 loop: CASSLEDRGGSYEQYF. In nucleotides, the CDR3 is TGTGCCAGCAGCCTCGAGGACAGGGGAGGGTCCTACGAGCAGTACTTC.

This CDR3 reads CSDLRRPTGLYSFGTEAFF. CDR3 DNA: TGCAGCGATCTCAGGAGACCAACAGGGCTCTATTCATTTGGGACTGAAGCTTTCTTT. The V gene is TRBV29-1, the J gene TRBJ1-1; D is possibly TRBD1 (6 bases). In germline, CDR1 is SQVTM, CDR2 ANQGSEA. V lost 7 bases and J lost 5, with 35 bases in between. The CDR3 loop spans 19 amino acids. The whole variable domain, remainder taken from reference TRBV29-1 and TRBJ1-1, is SAVISQKPSRDICQRGTSLTIQCQVDSQVTMMFWYRQQPGQSLTLIATANQGSEATYESGFVIDKFPISRPNLTFSTLTVSNMSPEDSSIYLCSDLRRPTGLYSFGTEAFFGQGTRLTVV.

The CDR3 DNA reads as TGTGCCAGTAGTAGGTCACTAGCGGGAGGGCCGGATGAGCAGTTCTTC. It translates to CASSRSLAGGPDEQFF. The gene calls are TRBV19 and TRBJ2-1, with 13 bases fitting TRBD2. The CDR3 has 16 residues. The V and J ends lost 4 bases and 8 bases, in that order; junction bases with no gene match: 8. The germline gives CDR1 LNHDA, CDR2 SQIVND (reference sequence).

The chain joins TRBV29-1 to TRBJ2-7; D not certain. The CDR3 sequence is 11 residues long. V gave up 0 bases and J gave up 4 bases, with 4 bases separating them. Germline assignment: CDR1 SQVTM and CDR2 ANQGSEA. CDR3 in amino acids: CSVEDQYEQYF. CDR3 bases: TGCAGCGTTGAAGATCAGTACGAGCAGTACTTC.

The chain employs TRBV2 and TRBJ2-1, with TRBD2 matching 9 bases. The J segment lost 3 bases and the V segment lost 9 bases, leaving 9 bases of the junction unmatched. Germline V gives CDR1 SNHLY, CDR2 FYNNEI. The CDR3 has 15 amino acids. This chain's CDR3 is CASTISGSVYNEQFF. As DNA, the CDR3 is TGTGCCAGTACAATTAGCGGGAGTGTCTACAATGAGCAGTTCTTC.

V usage is TRBV7-2 and J usage is TRBJ1-3; 8 bases align to TRBD1. The CDR3 consists of 14 residues. Trimming cost V 6 bases and J 4 bases; bases outside gene matches: 5. Germline V lookup: CDR1 SGHTA, CDR2 FQGNSA. The CDR3 spells CASSPQGGGNTIYF. DNA of the CDR3: TGTGCCAGCAGTCCACAGGGGGGAGGAAACACCATATATTTT.

The V call is TRBV5-8, the J call TRBJ1-2; 7 bases agree with TRBD1. J gave up 4 bases and V 8 bases, and 11 bases lay outside the gene matches. The CDR3 is made up of 14 amino acids. Germline V gene sequence: CDR1 SGHTS, CDR2 YDEGEE. The CDR3 bases are TGTGCCAGGGTCCTCTCGGGACAGTCCTATGGCTACACCTTC. Amino acids: CARVLSGQSYGYTF.

The chain employs TRBV19 and TRBJ1-2; D not certain. Germline-derived CDR1 and CDR2 are LNHDA and SQIVND (reference sequence). This CDR3 spans 15 amino acids. V was cut by 4 bases and J by 8 bases, with 20 bases left in between. The CDR3, as DNA: TGTGCCAGTAGTAATTCTGCGGGCAGAGCTCGGGGCTACACCTTC. Its translation: CASSNSAGRARGYTF.

The V and J genes are TRBV6-6 and TRBJ1-2; 7 positions match TRBD1. J was trimmed by 2 bases and V by 5 bases; bases with no gene match: 5. This CDR3 is 14 amino acids long. The germline V gene has CDR1 MNHNY and CDR2 SVGAGI (reference sequence). For the CDR3, the DNA is TGTGCCAGCAGTCCGAGACAGGGAAACTATGGCTACACCTTC. Translation gives CASSPRQGNYGYTF.

The chain recombines TRBV6-1 with TRBJ2-7, with unresolved D. Between the trimmed V and J ends, which lost 7 bases and 4 bases, there was a span of 11 bases. Germline CDR1 is MNHNS and CDR2 is SASEGT. CDR3 size: 12 residues. CDR3 sequence reads: CASTRTSYEQYF. The DNA of the CDR3 is TGTGCCAGCACAAGGACCTCTTACGAGCAGTACTTC.

The chain joins TRBV19 to TRBJ2-6; a weak D match, TRBD1 (6 bases). CDR1 is LNHDA and CDR2 is SQIVND in the germline V gene (reference sequence). This CDR3 is built from 16 residues. V lost 6 bases and J 3 bases, leaving 15 bases between the germline ends. This CDR3 reads CASSFKTGGGANVLTF. The CDR3 coding sequence is TGTGCCAGTAGCTTCAAGACAGGCGGTGGGGCCAACGTCCTGACTTTC.